This TCR beta chain emerged from a study of early stage breast cancer tumors. Study-level information: Among some 12 ER+/PR+/HER2- tumors, eight were ductal, four lobular.

Each sample had two DNA replicates, about 0.5 ug blood or around 1.5 ug tissue. Profiling relied on immunoSEQ multiplex PCR, and the TCRdb table lists in-frame clones only, not all of them. Found here are under 20,000 clones, around four fifths of them singletons; the top ten hold approximately 1.7%. This clone appeared a single time. What it binds is not known. In germline, CDR1 is MDHEN, CDR2 SYDVKM. This CDR3 comprises 13 residues. V was trimmed by 5 bases and J by 8 bases, leaving 15 bases between them. Overall study findings and caveats: Most shared enriched TCRB sequences were commonly generated ones.

The clonotype originates from a person aged 65-85 years with breast cancer. The gene calls are TRBV28 and TRBJ1-2; D perhaps matches TRBD1 (5 bases). What was sequenced was blood. The CDR3 here is CASSRDWLGGYTF. As DNA, the CDR3 is TGTGCCAGCAGTCGGGACTGGCTGGGCGGCTACACCTTC.